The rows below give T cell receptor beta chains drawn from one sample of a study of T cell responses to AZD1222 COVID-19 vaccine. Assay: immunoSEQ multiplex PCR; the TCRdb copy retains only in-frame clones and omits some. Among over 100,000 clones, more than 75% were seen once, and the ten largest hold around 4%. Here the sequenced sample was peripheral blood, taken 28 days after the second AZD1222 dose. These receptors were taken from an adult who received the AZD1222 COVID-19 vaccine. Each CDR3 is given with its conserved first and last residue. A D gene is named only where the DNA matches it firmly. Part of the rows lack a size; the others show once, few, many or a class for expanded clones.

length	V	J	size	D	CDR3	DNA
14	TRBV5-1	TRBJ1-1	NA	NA	CASSLDPWGTEAFF	TGCGCCAGCAGCTTGGACCCGTGGGGCACTGAAGCTTTCTTT
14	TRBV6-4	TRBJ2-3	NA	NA	CASSPLATADTQYF	TGTGCCAGCAGTCCCCTAGCTACGGCAGATACGCAGTATTTT
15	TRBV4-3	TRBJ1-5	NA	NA	CASSQEFTGNQPQHF	TGCGCCAGCAGCCAAGAATTTACCGGGAATCAGCCCCAGCATTTT
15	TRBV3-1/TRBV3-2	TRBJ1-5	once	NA	CASSQSGGAHQPQHF	TGTGCCAGCAGCCAATCGGGGGGGGCGCATCAGCCCCAGCATTTT
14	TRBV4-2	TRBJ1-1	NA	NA	CASSQEGMNTEAFF	TGTGCCAGCAGCCAAGAGGGCATGAACACTGAAGCTTTCTTT
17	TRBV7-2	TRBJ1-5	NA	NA	CASSLGEPGVVNQPQHF	TGTGCCAGCAGCTTAGGGGAACCAGGGGTGGTAAATCAGCCCCAGCATTTT
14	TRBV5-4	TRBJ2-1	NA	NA	CASSLKGFGNEQFF	TGTGCCAGCAGCTTGAAGGGGTTTGGCAATGAGCAGTTCTTC
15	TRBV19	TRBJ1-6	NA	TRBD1	CASSMTGGQNSPLHF	TGTGCCAGTAGTATGACAGGGGGCCAGAATTCACCCCTCCACTTT
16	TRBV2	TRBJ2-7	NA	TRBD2	CASSAFGGDLIYEQYF	TGTGCCAGCAGCGCATTCGGGGGGGACTTGATCTACGAGCAGTACTTC
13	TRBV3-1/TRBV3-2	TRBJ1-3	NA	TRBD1	CASWDRAGNTIYF	TGTGCCAGTTGGGACAGGGCTGGAAACACCATATATTTT
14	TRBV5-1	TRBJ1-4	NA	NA	CASSSRVGVEKLFF	TGCGCCAGCAGCTCAAGGGTGGGGGTTGAAAAACTGTTTTTT
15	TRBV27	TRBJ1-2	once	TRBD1	CASSLQSGGHYGYTF	TGTGCCAGCAGTTTACAGTCAGGGGGACACTATGGCTACACCTTC
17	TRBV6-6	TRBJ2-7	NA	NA	CASSPTGRMDHTYEQYF	TGTGCCAGCAGTCCTACAGGGCGTATGGACCATACCTACGAGCAGTACTTC
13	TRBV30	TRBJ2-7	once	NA	CAAKPGTAGEQYF	TGTGCCGCCAAACCCGGGACCGCGGGGGAGCAGTACTTC
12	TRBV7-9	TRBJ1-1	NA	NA	CASSRMDTEAFF	TGTGCCAGCAGCCGGATGGACACTGAAGCTTTCTTT
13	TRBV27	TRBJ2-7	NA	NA	CASSFGHNYEQYF	TGTGCCAGCAGTTTCGGGCACAACTACGAGCAGTACTTC
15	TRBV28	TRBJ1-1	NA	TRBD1	CASSLMGRGYTEAFF	TGTGCCAGCAGTTTGATGGGCAGGGGGTACACTGAAGCTTTCTTT
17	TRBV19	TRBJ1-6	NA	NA	CASSPEGRARYNSPLHF	TGTGCCAGTAGTCCAGAGGGCAGGGCGAGGTATAATTCACCCCTCCACTTT
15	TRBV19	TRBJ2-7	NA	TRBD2	CASSSGLAGGSEQYF	TGTGCCAGTAGTAGCGGACTAGCGGGAGGGTCCGAGCAGTACTTC
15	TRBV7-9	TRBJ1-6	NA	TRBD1	CASSLGQADNSPLHF	TGTGCCAGCAGCTTGGGACAGGCAGATAATTCACCCCTCCACTTT
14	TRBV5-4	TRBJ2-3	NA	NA	CASSLTGFPDTQYF	TGTGCCAGCAGCTTGACAGGGTTTCCAGATACGCAGTATTTT
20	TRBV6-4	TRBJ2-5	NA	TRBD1	CASSESLDRGRLLAKETQYF	TGTGCCAGCAGTGAAAGTCTAGACAGGGGGCGCTTGTTGGCGAAAGAGACCCAGTACTTC
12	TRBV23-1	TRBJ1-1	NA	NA	CASSLGSWRAFF	TGCGCCAGCAGTCTTGGGTCCTGGAGGGCTTTCTTT
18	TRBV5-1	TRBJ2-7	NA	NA	CASSLGPGNPGQVYEQYF	TGCGCCAGCAGCTTGGGCCCAGGCAACCCGGGACAAGTCTACGAGCAGTACTTC